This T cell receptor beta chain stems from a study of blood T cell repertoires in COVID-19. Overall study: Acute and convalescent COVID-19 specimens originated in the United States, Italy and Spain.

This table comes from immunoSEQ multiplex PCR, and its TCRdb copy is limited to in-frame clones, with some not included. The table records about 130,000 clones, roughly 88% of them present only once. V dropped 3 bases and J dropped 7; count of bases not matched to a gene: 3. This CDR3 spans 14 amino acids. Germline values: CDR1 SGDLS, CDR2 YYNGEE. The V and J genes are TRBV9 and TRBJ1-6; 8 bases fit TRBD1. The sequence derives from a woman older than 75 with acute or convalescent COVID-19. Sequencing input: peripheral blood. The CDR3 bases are TGTGCCAGCAGCGCACAGGGGGGAAATTCACCCCTCCACTTT. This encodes CASSAQGGNSPLHF. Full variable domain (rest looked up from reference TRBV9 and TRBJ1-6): DSGVTQTPKHLITATGQRVTLRCSPRSGDLSVYWYQQSLDQGLQFLIQYYNGEERAKGNILERFSAQQFPDLHSELNLSSLELGDSALYFCASSAQGGNSPLHFGNGTRLTVT.